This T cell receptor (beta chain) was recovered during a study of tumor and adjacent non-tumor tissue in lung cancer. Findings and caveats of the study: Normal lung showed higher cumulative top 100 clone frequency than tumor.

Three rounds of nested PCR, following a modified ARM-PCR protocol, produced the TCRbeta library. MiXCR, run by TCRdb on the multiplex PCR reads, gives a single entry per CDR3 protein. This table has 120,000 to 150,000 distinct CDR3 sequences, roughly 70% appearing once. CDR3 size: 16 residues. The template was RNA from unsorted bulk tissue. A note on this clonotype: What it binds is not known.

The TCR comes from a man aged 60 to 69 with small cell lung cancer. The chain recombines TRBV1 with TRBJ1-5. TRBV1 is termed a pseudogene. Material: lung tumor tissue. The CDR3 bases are TGCACCAGCAGCCCAGACTCAGACGCTCTCTCACAGGCCCAGCATTTT. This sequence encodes CTSSPDSDALSQAQHF.